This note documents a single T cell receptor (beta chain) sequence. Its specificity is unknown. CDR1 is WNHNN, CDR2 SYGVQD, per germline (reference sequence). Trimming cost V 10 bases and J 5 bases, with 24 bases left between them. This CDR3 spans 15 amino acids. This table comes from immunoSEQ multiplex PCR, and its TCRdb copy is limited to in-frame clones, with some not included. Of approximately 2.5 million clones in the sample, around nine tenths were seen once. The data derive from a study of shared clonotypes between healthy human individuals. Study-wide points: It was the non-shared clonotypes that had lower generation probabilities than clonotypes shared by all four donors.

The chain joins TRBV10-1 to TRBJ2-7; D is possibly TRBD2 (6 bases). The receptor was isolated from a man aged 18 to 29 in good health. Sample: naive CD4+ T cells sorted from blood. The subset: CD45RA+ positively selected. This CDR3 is CANKEERALIHEQYF. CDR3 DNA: TGCGCCAACAAAGAGGAGCGGGCCCTAATCCACGAGCAGTACTTC.